This T cell receptor (beta chain) was sequenced during a study of CD8+ T cells in alopecia areata. Study summary: Female approximately 7-10-week-old C3H/HeJ recipients received skin from approximately 6-12-month-old C3H/HeJ graft donors with spontaneous alopecia. Findings and caveats of the study: Compared with normal scalp, lesional scalp had higher clonality and more expanded CD8+ clones. Scalp sample sequencing also detects resident alphabeta T cells of normal skin. Between patients, shared TCR sequences were less clear than in mice. This was possibly due in part to HLA diversity in the patient population.

A panel of CD4, CD8alpha, NKG2D, NKG2ACE and other markers served to sort pooled cutaneous lymph node cells. There are a few counts of this clone. The antigen is not known. Gene names denote mouse genes. Coverage ceases 4 residues before the CDR3 finishes, and the germline J gene fills in the end. Per the germline V gene, CDR1 is SGHDT and CDR2 is FRDEAV. With 1 base clipped from V and 2 bases from J, the junction kept 4 bases outside the gene matches. CDR3 length: 17 amino acids. cDNA prepared by RNA extraction and subsequent reverse transcription served as the template for sequencing. The table came from immunoSEQ multiplex PCR; TCRdb's copy has only in-frame clones and leaves some out. The table lists more than 250,000 clones, with no singletons.

The sequenced sample was CD4+ T cells sorted from a lymph node. This TCR was recovered from a C3H/HeJ mouse with alopecia areata. The strain's MHC: H2-k. The chain couples TRBV14 to TRBJ2-5; 13 bases match TRBD2. The covered CDR3 bases are TGTGCCAGCAGTTTCCGTGGACTGGGGGGGCGCCAAGAC. Its translation is CASSFRGLGGRQD. The whole CDR3 protein is CASSFRGLGGRQDTQYF.